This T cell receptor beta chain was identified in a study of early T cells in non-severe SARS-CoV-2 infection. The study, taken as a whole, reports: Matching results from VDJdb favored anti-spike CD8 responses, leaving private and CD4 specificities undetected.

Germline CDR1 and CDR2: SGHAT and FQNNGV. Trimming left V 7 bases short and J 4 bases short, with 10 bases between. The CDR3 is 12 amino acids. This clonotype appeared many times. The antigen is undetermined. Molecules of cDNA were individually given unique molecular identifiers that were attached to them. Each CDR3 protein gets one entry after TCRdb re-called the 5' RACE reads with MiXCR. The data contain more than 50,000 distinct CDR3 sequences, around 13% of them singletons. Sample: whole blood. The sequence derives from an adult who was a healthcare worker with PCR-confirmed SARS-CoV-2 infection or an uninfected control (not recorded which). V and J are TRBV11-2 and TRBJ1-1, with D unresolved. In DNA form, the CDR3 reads TGTGCCAGCACCACTATTGGCACTGAAGCTTTCTTT. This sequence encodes CASTTIGTEAFF.